The 15 T cell receptor beta chains given below trace back to one sample, sequenced in a study of molecular identifiers for immune sequencing clone quantification. TCRdb passed the PCR reads through MiXCR, listing each CDR3 protein once. The sample holds about 510,000 distinct CDR3 sequences; roughly 24% are singletons and the top ten take roughly 0.79%. Sequencing was performed on naive CD8+ T cells from blood, with Jurkat cell RNA spiked in. Subset in this sample: FACS-sorted CD8+CD4-CCR7+CD45RA+ naive T cells. The receptors shown here come from a human donor in good health. Some libraries in this study had Jurkat cell RNA spiked in.

This clonotype came up many times. The CDR3 coding sequence is TGTGCCGTACAACAGGGATCTGGGGCCAACGTCCTGACTTTC. It encodes CAVQQGSGANVLTF. The chain recombines TRBV5-6 with TRBJ2-6; TRBD1 might be the D (6 bases). Germline V gene lookup returns CDR1 SGHDT and CDR2 YYEEEE. Trimming left V 10 bases short and J 1 base short, with 12 bases between. The CDR3 has 14 residues.

Worth noting for this clonotype: This may be a read error, as it is one base from a much larger clone. This chain uses TRBV29-1 with TRBJ2-7; D possibly corresponds to TRBD2 (5 bases). The germline V gene has CDR1 SQVTM and CDR2 ANQGSEA. V was cut by 5 bases and J by 6 bases, with 14 bases left in between. This CDR3 region has 12 residues. CDR3 region: CSVWGDNCEQYF. DNA for the CDR3: TGCAGCGTTTGGGGAGACAACTGCGAGCAGTACTTC.

The chain recombines TRBV15 with TRBJ2-5, with D perhaps matching TRBD1 (6 bases). This CDR3 spans 13 amino acids. The V and J ends lost 5 bases and 5 bases respectively, with 12 bases between them. From germline, CDR1 is LNHNV and CDR2 YYDKDF (reference sequence). This CDR3 is CATSPQGLETQYF. The CDR3 coding sequence is TGTGCCACCAGCCCCCAGGGGTTGGAGACCCAGTACTTC. Supplemented by reference TRBV15 and TRBJ2-5, the full variable domain reads DAMVIQNPRYQVTQFGKPVTLSCSQTLNHNVMYWYQQKSSQAPKLLFHYYDKDFNNEADTPDNFQSRRPNTSFCFLDIRSPGLGDTAMYLCATSPQGLETQYFGPGTRLLVL.

Worth noting for this clonotype: Since a much larger clone is just one base distant, this may be a read error. The chain carries TRBV4-3 and TRBJ1-3; no clear D gene. Germline V gene sequence: CDR1 LGHNA, CDR2 YSLEER. The CDR3 sequence is 16 residues long. This chain's CDR3 is CASSQGPAVSGNTVYF. DNA for the CDR3: TGCGCCAGCAGCCAAGGCCCGGCCGTCTCTGGAAACACCGTATATTTT.

This clonotype was picked up many times. The chain uses TRBV29-1 and TRBJ2-5, with 10 bases fitting TRBD2. Trimming cost V 2 bases and J 3 bases; bases outside gene matches: 6. This CDR3 is built from 15 residues. In germline, CDR1 is SQVTM, CDR2 ANQGSEA. The CDR3 sequence: CSVEPSGRYEETQYF. DNA for the CDR3: TGCAGCGTTGAACCTAGCGGGAGATATGAAGAGACCCAGTACTTC.

V usage is TRBV4-3 and J usage is TRBJ1-1; no firm D call. V was shortened by 4 bases and J by 4 bases, with 16 bases between the two germline ends. This CDR3 contains 15 residues. From germline, CDR1 is LGHNA and CDR2 YSLEER. The DNA of the CDR3 is TGCGCCAGCAGCCCCTCGGGAGGGCCCCCCACTGAAGCTTTCTTT. It encodes CASSPSGGPPTEAFF.

The table lists this clonotype with a few counts. The chain is built from TRBV12-3 or TRBV12-4 and TRBJ2-5; D assignment may be TRBD1 or TRBD2 (5 bases each). This CDR3 comprises 14 residues. The germline V and J ends were trimmed by 4 bases and 5 bases, with 14 bases remaining between them. CDR3 amino acids: CASSSWDQRETQYF. For the CDR3, the DNA is TGTGCCAGCAGTTCCTGGGACCAGAGGGAGACCCAGTACTTC.

The sample holds a few counts of this clonotype. The chain carries TRBV7-9 and TRBJ2-7; 10 bases match TRBD1. The CDR3 is 14 amino acids. Germline V gene lookup returns CDR1 SEHNR and CDR2 FQNEAQ (reference sequence). J lost 7 bases, V lost 4 bases, and 7 bases had no gene match. CDR3 region: CASSSWTGGREQYF. The CDR3 nucleotides are TGTGCCAGCAGCTCTTGGACAGGGGGGAGGGAGCAGTACTTC.

This clonotype was counted between two and nine times. V and J are TRBV18 and TRBJ2-7, with TRBD1 as a possible D gene (6 bases). The CDR3 is made up of 14 amino acids. The V gene lost 3 bases and the J gene lost 3 bases, with 12 bases spanning the gap. Germline V gene lookup returns CDR1 KGHSH and CDR2 LQKENI. The CDR3 DNA reads TGTGCCAGCTCACCGGCCGGGACAAACTACGAGCAGTACTTC. Translating it yields CASSPAGTNYEQYF.

This clonotype was seen ten or more times. V gene TRBV9 combines with J gene TRBJ2-3, with a weak D call TRBD2 (6 bases). The CDR3 totals 18 residues. Trimming stripped 0 bases from V and 0 bases from J, with 17 bases between. Germline CDR1 reads SGDLS; CDR2 reads YYNGEE. CDR3 bases: TGTGCCAGCAGCGTAGCGGGGGACGTTCGCGGGAGCACAGATACGCAGTATTTT. Translation: CASSVAGDVRGSTDTQYF.

This clonotype occurred a few times. This may arise from a read error, as a much more abundant clone is one base away. V gene TRBV5-1 combines with J gene TRBJ2-3; no firm D call. CDR3 length: 15 amino acids. The V gene lost 0 bases and the J gene lost 3 bases, with 11 bases spanning the gap. Per the germline V gene, CDR1 is SGHRS and CDR2 is YFSETQ. CDR3 sequence (DNA): TGCGCCAGCAGCTTGGGCCCGGCCTGGACAGATACGCAGTATTTT. Protein: CASSLGPAWTDTQYF.

This clonotype was counted between two and nine times. The genes are TRBV7-8 and TRBJ2-2, with D unresolved. This CDR3 is built from 11 residues. Germline CDR1 SGHVS, CDR2 FQNEAQ. Between the trimmed V and J ends, which lost 2 bases and 8 bases, there was a span of 3 bases. The CDR3 loop is CASSLIGELFF. CDR3 nucleotide sequence: TGTGCCAGCAGCTTAATTGGGGAGCTGTTTTTT.

The gene calls are TRBV27 and TRBJ2-3; D possibly corresponds to TRBD1 (5 bases). Per the germline V gene, CDR1 is MNHEY and CDR2 is SMNVEV (reference sequence). V was shortened by 4 bases and J by 2 bases, with 10 bases between the two germline ends. CDR3 length: 14 amino acids. The CDR3 sequence: CASSSSGPTDTQYF. Written as DNA, the CDR3 is TGTGCCAGCAGTTCTTCAGGGCCCACAGATACGCAGTATTTT.

This clonotype was found many times. The CDR3 loop is CASSFPRAGASTDTQYF. CDR3 nucleotide sequence: TGTGCCAGCAGCTTCCCCAGAGCGGGAGCGTCCACAGATACGCAGTATTTT. This chain uses TRBV7-9 with TRBJ2-3, with 8 positions matching TRBD2. V was clipped by 3 bases and J by 2 bases; unmatched bases: 10. This CDR3 has 17 amino acids. The germline CDR1 and CDR2 sequences are SEHNR and FQNEAQ (reference sequence).

V gene TRBV6-2 or TRBV6-3 combines with J gene TRBJ2-5, with D perhaps matching TRBD1 or TRBD2 (6 bases each). Trimming left V 7 bases short and J 4 bases short, with 13 bases between. This CDR3 has 13 residues. Germline CDR1 and CDR2: MNHEY and SVGEGT. CDR3 amino acids: CASNLGGGETQYF. In DNA, the CDR3 is TGTGCCAGCAATCTTGGAGGGGGAGAGACCCAGTACTTC.